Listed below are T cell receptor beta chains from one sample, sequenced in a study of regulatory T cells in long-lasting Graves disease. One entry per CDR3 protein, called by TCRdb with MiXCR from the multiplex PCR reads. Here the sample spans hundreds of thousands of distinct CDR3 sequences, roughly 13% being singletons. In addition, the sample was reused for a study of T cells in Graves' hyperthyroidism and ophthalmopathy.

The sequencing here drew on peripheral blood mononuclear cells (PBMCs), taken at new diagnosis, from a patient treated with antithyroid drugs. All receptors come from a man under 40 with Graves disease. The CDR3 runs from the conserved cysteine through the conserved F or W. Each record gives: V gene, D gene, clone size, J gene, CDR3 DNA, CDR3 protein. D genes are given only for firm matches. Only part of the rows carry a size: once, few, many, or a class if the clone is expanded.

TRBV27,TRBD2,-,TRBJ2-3,TGTGCCAGCAGTTTATTGGCTAGCGGGAGAGTAACAGATACGCAGTATTTT,CASSLLASGRVTDTQYF
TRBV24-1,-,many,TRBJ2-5,TGTGCCACCAGTGAGGTACAGGGAAAAAAAGAGACCCAGTACTTC,CATSEVQGKKETQYF
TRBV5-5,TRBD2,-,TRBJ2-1,TGTGCCAGCAGCTTGGGCCCCCCAGCGGGAGGGCTCAATGAGCAGTTCTTC,CASSLGPPAGGLNEQFF
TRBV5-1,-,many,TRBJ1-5,TGCGCCAGCAGCGCGGACAGCTATCAGCCCCAGCATTTT,CASSADSYQPQHF
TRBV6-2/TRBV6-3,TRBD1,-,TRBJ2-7,TGTGCCAGCAGAGACCGGGACAGGGACGAGCAGTACTTC,CASRDRDRDEQYF
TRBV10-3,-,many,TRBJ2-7,TGTGCCATCAGTGTAGGGGAGAATCACAGGGGACTATACGAGCAGTACTTC,CAISVGENHRGLYEQYF
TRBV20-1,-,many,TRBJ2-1,TGCAGTGCTACCTCGTCCAGCAGGGGTGTGGACAATGAGCAGTTCTTC,CSATSSSRGVDNEQFF
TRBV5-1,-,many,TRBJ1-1,TGCGCCAGCAGCACCGGACAAACTGAAGCTTTCTTT,CASSTGQTEAFF
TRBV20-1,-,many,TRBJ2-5,TGCAGTGCTAGAGGTCAGGGTGAGACCCAGTACTTC,CSARGQGETQYF
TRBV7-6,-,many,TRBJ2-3,TGTGCCAGCAGCCCCCAGCCCGGGGATACGCAGTATTTT,CASSPQPGDTQYF
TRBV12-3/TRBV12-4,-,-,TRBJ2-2,TGTGCCAGCAGTTACTCGAGGGGCGCCGGGGAGCTGTTTTTT,CASSYSRGAGELFF